What follows are 18 T cell receptor beta chains derived from one specimen sequenced in a study of T cell responses to AZD1222 COVID-19 vaccine. This table comes from immunoSEQ multiplex PCR, and its TCRdb copy is limited to in-frame clones, with some not included. The sample yields 50,000 to 65,000 clones, 89% seen once. The source material was peripheral blood, sampled 28 days after the second AZD1222 dose. These receptors were obtained from an adult who received the AZD1222 COVID-19 vaccine.

The rearrangement links TRBV4-2 to TRBJ2-1, with a weak D call TRBD2 (6 bases). The CDR3 loop spans 17 amino acids. V dropped 5 bases and J dropped 5 bases, with 22 bases sitting between them. CDR1 LGHNA and CDR2 YNFKEQ come from the germline V gene. The CDR3 bases are TGTGCCAGCAGCTCACTGAGGAGGGACCCCGGTAACAATGAGCAGTTCTTC. Its translation: CASSSLRRDPGNNEQFF.

Only a few counts were recorded for this clone. This rearrangement joins TRBV13 to TRBJ2-1; 10 bases are a match to TRBD2. The CDR3 has 17 residues. From germline, CDR1 is PRHDT and CDR2 FYEKMQ (reference sequence). Losses at the gene ends were 2 bases for V and 5 bases for J; bases not matched to a gene: 9. CDR3 DNA sequence: TGTGCCAGCAGCTTATTGGGACTAGCGCTGGGGGACAATGAGCAGTTCTTC. Residues: CASSLLGLALGDNEQFF.

The chain uses TRBV18 and TRBJ2-6; no definite D call. V was pared by 1 base and J by 0 bases, with 19 bases between. This CDR3 is 20 amino acids long. Per germline, CDR1 KGHSH and CDR2 LQKENI. The CDR3 nucleotides are TGTGCCAGCTCACCACGGCCGGTCGGGCAGGCAAACTCTGGGGCCAACGTCCTGACTTTC. Amino acids: CASSPRPVGQANSGANVLTF.

This chain joins TRBV7-2 and TRBJ1-1, with D unclear. CDR1 and CDR2 from the germline V gene are SGHTA and FQGNSA. This CDR3 comprises 13 residues. V shed 1 base and J shed 0 bases, with 3 bases lying between them. CDR3 DNA sequence: TGTGCCAGCAGCTTAGAGTTGAACACTGAAGCTTTCTTT. Translated, it gives CASSLELNTEAFF.

The rearrangement links TRBV3-1 (or the pseudogene TRBV3-2) to TRBJ2-6, with a tentative D call TRBD1 (6 bases). V lost 10 bases to trimming and J lost 1 base, with 11 bases between them. Germline-derived CDR1 and CDR2 are LGHDT and YNNKEL (reference sequence). The CDR3 is 14 amino acids. The CDR3 reads CATTGNSGANVLTF. The CDR3 bases are TGTGCCACCACAGGGAATTCTGGGGCCAACGTCCTGACTTTC.

Judged by abundance, this clone is medium-sized (0.01 to 0.1%). The chain joins TRBV11-3 to TRBJ2-7; no firm D call. This CDR3 is built from 12 residues. Germline CDR1 SGHNT, CDR2 YENEEA. V was trimmed by 3 bases and J by 4 bases, leaving 7 bases between them. The CDR3 loop is CASSFALYEQYF. The CDR3 DNA reads as TGTGCCAGCAGCTTTGCCCTATACGAGCAGTACTTC.

V is TRBV3-1 (or the pseudogene TRBV3-2) and J is TRBJ2-1, with 10 bases matching TRBD1. Germline values: CDR1 LGHDT, CDR2 YNNKEL (reference sequence). The V and J ends lost 0 bases and 8 bases, in that order; junction bases with no gene match: 10. CDR3 length equals 17 residues. DNA of the CDR3: TGTGCCAGCAGCCAAGATTCGGCGACAGGGGGCTTTGATGAGCAGTTCTTC. Translating gives CASSQDSATGGFDEQFF.

V is TRBV5-8 and J is TRBJ2-1; the D is unclear. The CDR3 loop spans 12 amino acids. Trimming cost V 0 bases and J 10 bases, with 8 bases left between them. The germline gives CDR1 SGHTS, CDR2 YDEGEE. In nucleotides, the CDR3 is TGTGCCAGCAGCTTGGCCCAATGGGAGCAGTTCTTC. It is translated as CASSLAQWEQFF. The complete variable domain, with remaining parts taken from reference TRBV5-8 and TRBJ2-1, reads EAGVTQSPTHLIKTRGQQATLRCSPISGHTSVYWYQQALGLGLQFLLWYDEGEERNRGNFPPRFSGRQFPNYSSELNVNALELEDSALYLCASSLAQWEQFFGPGTRLTVL.

This clone showed up just once. The V gene is TRBV27, the J gene TRBJ1-2; D gene uncertain. V lost 4 bases and J 3 bases, leaving 0 bases between the germline ends. The CDR3 consists of 10 residues. Germline assignment: CDR1 MNHEY and CDR2 SMNVEV (reference sequence). As DNA, the CDR3 is TGTGCCAGCAGTTACTATGGCTACACCTTC. This sequence encodes CASSYYGYTF.

The chain links TRBV27 to TRBJ1-5, with D maybe TRBD1 (6 bases). Trimming pared 0 bases from V and 3 bases from J, leaving 12 bases between. Germline-derived CDR1 and CDR2 are MNHEY and SMNVEV (reference sequence). The CDR3 is 16 residues long. The CDR3 DNA follows: TGTGCCAGCAGTTTATCGTCGGGGGGCCTCAATCAGCCCCAGCATTTT. Translation: CASSLSSGGLNQPQHF.

The chain joins TRBV28 to TRBJ1-2; D perhaps matches TRBD1 (5 bases). V was clipped by 5 bases and J by 5 bases, with 6 bases between them. The V gene's germline CDR1 is MDHEN and CDR2 SYDVKM. The CDR3 contains 11 residues. CDR3 sequence: CASSDRYGYTF. As DNA, the CDR3 is TGTGCCAGCAGTGACAGATATGGCTACACCTTC.

The chain links TRBV4-3 to TRBJ1-3, with D perhaps matching TRBD1 (5 bases). The CDR3 runs 17 residues. Germline V gene data show CDR1 as LGHNA and CDR2 as YSLEER. V lost 0 bases and J lost 0, with 12 bases in between. This chain's CDR3 is CASSQDQGIISGNTIYF. The CDR3 nucleotides are TGCGCCAGCAGCCAAGATCAGGGTATAATCTCTGGAAACACCATATATTTT.

The chain combines TRBV6-5 with TRBJ2-7, with 7 bases aligning to TRBD1. With V trimmed by 7 bases and J by 7 bases, 13 bases remained unmatched. CDR1 MNHEY and CDR2 SVGAGI come from the germline V gene. The CDR3 is made up of 14 amino acids. CDR3 in DNA: TGTGCCAGCACTGGGGCAGGGGGAACCAGGGAGCAGTACTTC. Its translation: CASTGAGGTREQYF.

This clone turned up a few times. The J gene is TRBJ2-2, the V gene TRBV5-5, with 7 bases aligning to TRBD1. The germline CDR1 and CDR2 sequences are SGHKS and YYEKEE (reference sequence). V lost 5 bases to trimming and J lost 4 bases; unmatched junction nucleotides: 5. The CDR3 covers 14 residues. The CDR3 loop is CASRTGQSTGELFF. The CDR3 nucleotides are TGTGCCAGCAGAACGGGACAGTCCACCGGGGAGCTGTTTTTT.

The rearrangement uses TRBV19 and TRBJ2-7, with D maybe TRBD2 (6 bases). V was cut by 1 base and J by 3 bases, with 13 bases left in between. CDR1 is LNHDA and CDR2 is SQIVND in the germline V gene (reference sequence). The CDR3 loop spans 15 amino acids. CDR3 protein: CASSIGAGLLYEQYF. The CDR3 DNA reads TGTGCCAGTAGTATAGGGGCGGGACTTCTCTACGAGCAGTACTTC. The full variable domain, with the rest looked up from reference TRBV19 and TRBJ2-7, is DGGITQSPKYLFRKEGQNVTLSCEQNLNHDAMYWYRQDPGQGLRLIYYSQIVNDFQKGDIAEGYSVSREKKESFPLTVTSAQKNPTAFYLCASSIGAGLLYEQYFGPGTRLTVT.

This clone was counted only a few times. The chain links TRBV12-3 or TRBV12-4 to TRBJ1-1, with TRBD1 matching over 7 bases. The CDR3 totals 13 residues. V shed 6 bases, J shed 5 bases, and the junction held 6 bases outside the gene matches. CDR3 protein: CASRRQGNTEAFF. The CDR3 DNA sequence: TGTGCCAGCAGGCGACAGGGTAATACTGAAGCTTTCTTT.

This sequence joins TRBV2 and TRBJ1-6; D unresolved. CDR3 length: 13 residues. CDR1 is SNHLY and CDR2 is FYNNEI in the germline V gene. The V end lost 6 bases, the J end lost 10 bases, and 13 bases lay between the germline ends. CDR3 in DNA: TGTGCCAGCAGAGACATGGGGTTGTCACCCCTCCACTTT. Translating it yields CASRDMGLSPLHF.

V gene TRBV3-1 (or the pseudogene TRBV3-2) combines with J gene TRBJ1-2, with D maybe TRBD1 (5 bases). Germline V CDR1 and CDR2: LGHDT, YNNKEL (reference sequence). V lost 5 bases, J lost 0 bases, and 19 bases lay in between. The CDR3 contains 17 residues. In nucleotides, the CDR3 is TGTGCCAGCAGCTTACAAGGTTGGGGGAGAGCTAACTATGGCTACACCTTC. As protein: CASSLQGWGRANYGYTF.